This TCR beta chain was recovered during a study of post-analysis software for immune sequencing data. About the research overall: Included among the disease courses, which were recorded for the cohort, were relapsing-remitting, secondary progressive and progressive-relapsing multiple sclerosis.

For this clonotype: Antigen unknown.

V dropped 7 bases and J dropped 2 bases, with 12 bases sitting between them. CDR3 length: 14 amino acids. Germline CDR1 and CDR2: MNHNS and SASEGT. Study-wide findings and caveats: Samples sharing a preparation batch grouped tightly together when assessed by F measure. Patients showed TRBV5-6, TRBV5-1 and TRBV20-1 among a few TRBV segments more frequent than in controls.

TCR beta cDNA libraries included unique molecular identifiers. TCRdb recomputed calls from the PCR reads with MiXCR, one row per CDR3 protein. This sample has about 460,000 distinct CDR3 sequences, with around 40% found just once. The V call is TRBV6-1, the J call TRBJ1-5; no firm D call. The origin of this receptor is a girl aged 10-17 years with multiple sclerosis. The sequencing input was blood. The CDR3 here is CASTPRRGNQPQHF. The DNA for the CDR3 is TGTGCCAGCACCCCCCGGCGGGGCAATCAGCCCCAGCATTTT.